These T cell receptor beta chains were read from a single sample in a study of regulatory T cells in long-lasting Graves disease. TCRdb reprocessed the multiplex PCR reads via MiXCR and lists one record per CDR3 protein. The sample comprises about 430,000 distinct CDR3 sequences, approximately 15% of which are singletons, and roughly 7.7% rests with the top ten. This sample was also put to use in a study of T cells in Graves' hyperthyroidism and ophthalmopathy.

The sequenced sample was peripheral blood mononuclear cells (PBMCs), obtained at new diagnosis, from a patient treated with antithyroid drugs. The receptors originated from a woman aged 40 to 50 with Graves disease. The CDR3 runs from the conserved cysteine through the conserved F or W. D genes are given only for firm matches. The size of a clone is reported for some rows only, either as once, few or many, or as a class for expanded clones.

V gene,clone size,J gene,D gene,CDR3 DNA,CDR3 protein
TRBV24-1,many,TRBJ2-5,TRBD1,TGTGCCACCAGTGATTCCGGGACAGCCCAAGAGACCCAGTACTTC,CATSDSGTAQETQYF
TRBV28,many,TRBJ2-7,.,TGTGCCAGCAGTCCCCCCCTCTCGAAGCCAGGGCAGTACTTC,CASSPPLSKPGQYF
TRBV27,many,TRBJ2-7,TRBD2,TGTGCCAGCAGTTTACGCGCTAGCGGGCCCTCCTACGAGCAGTACTTC,CASSLRASGPSYEQYF
TRBV29-1,few,TRBJ2-2,.,TGCAGCGTTGATTTTAGAGGGGCGGGGACCGGGGAGCTGTTTTTT,CSVDFRGAGTGELFF
TRBV24-1,many,TRBJ2-7,.,TGTGCCACCAGTGATTTGGGGGAATGCGCCTACGAGCAGTACTTC,CATSDLGECAYEQYF
TRBV11-3,many,TRBJ2-5,TRBD2,TGTGCCAGCAGCCCCCGTGGTACTAGCGGGGGAGGAGAGACCCAGTACTTC,CASSPRGTSGGGETQYF
TRBV11-2,.,TRBJ2-2,TRBD1,TGTGCCAGCAGCTTAGGGACAGGGGGCGGCACCGGGGAGCTGTTTTTT,CASSLGTGGGTGELFF
TRBV12-3/TRBV12-4,many,TRBJ2-7,TRBD2,TGTGCCAGCAGTTTAGGAGCGGGAGGGTACGAGCAGTACTTC,CASSLGAGGYEQYF
TRBV2,.,TRBJ2-1,.,TGTGCCAGCAGTGGGCAGGGATCTTACAATGAGCAGTTCTTC,CASSGQGSYNEQFF
TRBV30,many,TRBJ2-7,.,TGTGCCTGGAGTGTAGGAGGCTACGAGCAGTACTTC,CAWSVGGYEQYF
TRBV19,many,TRBJ1-4,.,TGTGCCAGTACCCCCCACAGGGCCGTTCCTGGAAAACTGTTTTTT,CASTPHRAVPGKLFF
TRBV6-2/TRBV6-3,many,TRBJ1-2,.,TGTGCCAGCAGTTACGACGGGAACTATGGCTACACCTTC,CASSYDGNYGYTF
TRBV30,many,TRBJ1-2,TRBD1,TGTGCCTGGAGCGCGGGACAGGGCCATGGCTACACCTTC,CAWSAGQGHGYTF
TRBV20-1,many,TRBJ1-2,.,TGCAGTGCTACCAGGGGAAACTATGGCTACACCTTC,CSATRGNYGYTF
TRBV6-1,many,TRBJ1-1,.,TGTGCCAGCAGCGAGGGGGGCACTGAAGCTTTCTTT,CASSEGGTEAFF
TRBV12-3/TRBV12-4,many,TRBJ2-2,.,TGTGCCAGCAGGGACTCCCCCACCGGGGAGCTGTTTTTT,CASRDSPTGELFF
TRBV10-2,few,TRBJ1-2,TRBD1,TGCGCCAGCAGTGCACAGGGGGGATTCTATGGCTACACCTTC,CASSAQGGFYGYTF
TRBV29-1,.,TRBJ2-4,.,TGCAGCGTTGAATCAACAGGGAACATTCAGTACTTC,CSVESTGNIQYF
TRBV12-3/TRBV12-4,many,TRBJ1-2,TRBD1,TGTGCCAGCATTACCCCGGGACAGGGATCGTATGGCTACACCTTC,CASITPGQGSYGYTF
TRBV15,few,TRBJ2-5,TRBD2,TGTGCCACCAGCAGGGCTAGCGGGACCCAAGAGACCCAGTACTTC,CATSRASGTQETQYF
TRBV28,many,TRBJ2-7,TRBD2,TGTGCCAGCAGCCCCGCCGGGGCTAGCGGCTCCTACGAGCAGTACTTC,CASSPAGASGSYEQYF
TRBV9,many,TRBJ2-1,.,TGTGCCAGCAGCGCCTACCTGGGGGACTACAATGAGCAGTTCTTC,CASSAYLGDYNEQFF
TRBV27,many,TRBJ2-3,.,TGTGCCAGCAGTCTCCGACTAGAAGCACTTGATACGCAGTATTTT,CASSLRLEALDTQYF
TRBV5-1,many,TRBJ2-7,.,TGCGCCAGCTCCCCTCAGGTGGGAGAGGTCCGGGGCGAGCAGTACTTC,CASSPQVGEVRGEQYF
TRBV5-6,.,TRBJ2-2,TRBD1,TGTGCCAGCAGCTTCGCAGGGGGCTTGTTCGCGAACACCGGGGAGCTGTTTTTT,CASSFAGGLFANTGELFF
TRBV5-1,.,TRBJ2-7,TRBD1,TGCGCCAGCAGCTTGTCGGGACAGGGGAAGTACGAGCAGTACTTC,CASSLSGQGKYEQYF
TRBV7-2,.,TRBJ2-1,.,TGTGCCAGCAGCCGCCTTTGGGGTATCGTCTACAATGAGCAGTTCTTC,CASSRLWGIVYNEQFF
TRBV5-5,many,TRBJ2-5,.,TGTGCCAGCAGCTTGCGGCCGACCCCTTCGTACCAAGAGACCCAGTACTTC,CASSLRPTPSYQETQYF
TRBV27,many,TRBJ1-2,TRBD1,TGTGCCAGCAGCCGGGACAGGGTGTATGGCTACACCTTC,CASSRDRVYGYTF
TRBV10-3,many,TRBJ1-1,.,TGTGCCATCAGGGGCAAAAACCTGGGGAACACTGAAGCTTTCTTT,CAIRGKNLGNTEAFF
TRBV5-1,few,TRBJ2-2,.,TGCGCCAGCAGCGTACGGGACTCGGGCACCGGGGAGCTGTTTTTT,CASSVRDSGTGELFF
TRBV12-3/TRBV12-4,many,TRBJ1-5,.,TGTGCCAGCAGAAAAGACATATATAGCAATCAGCCCCAGCATTTT,CASRKDIYSNQPQHF
TRBV11-2,.,TRBJ2-7,.,TGTGCCAGCAGCTTAGGACCCAGGGGCAGCCCCTCCTACGAGCAGTACTTC,CASSLGPRGSPSYEQYF
TRBV6-5,many,TRBJ2-7,TRBD2,TGTGCCAGCAGTTACTCTTCTAGCGGCCTCACCTACGAGCAGTACTTC,CASSYSSSGLTYEQYF
TRBV12-3/TRBV12-4,many,TRBJ2-7,TRBD1,TGTGCCAGCAGTCGCTCCGGGACAGCTTCCTACGAGCAGTACTTC,CASSRSGTASYEQYF
TRBV6-1,few,TRBJ1-6,.,TGTGCCAGCAGTGAACACCTTAACGGCGGGGGAGATTCACCCCTCCACTTT,CASSEHLNGGGDSPLHF
TRBV5-6,few,TRBJ1-2,.,TGTGCCAGCAGCTTGGCAGCCTATGGCTACACCTTC,CASSLAAYGYTF
TRBV19,few,TRBJ2-1,.,TGTGCCAGTAGTATAAGCGTCTCCTACAATGAGCAGTTCTTC,CASSISVSYNEQFF
TRBV20-1,many,TRBJ2-5,.,TGCAGTGCTCCCGGGATCCAAGAGACCCAGTACTTC,CSAPGIQETQYF
TRBV11-2,many,TRBJ2-5,.,TGTGCCAGCAGCTTAGCTAGCTTGGGGACCCAGTACTTC,CASSLASLGTQYF
TRBV9,.,TRBJ1-1,.,TGTGCCAGCAGCTTATTGACAGTTATGAACACTGAAGCTTTCTTT,CASSLLTVMNTEAFF
TRBV18,few,TRBJ2-7,.,TGTGCCAGCTCACCGCCGGGACCGCACTACGAGCAGTACTTC,CASSPPGPHYEQYF
TRBV10-2,few,TRBJ2-2,.,TGCGCCAGCAGTTCGGGAGTCGACACCGGGGAGCCGTTTTTT,CASSSGVDTGEPFF
TRBV6-1,many,TRBJ2-1,.,TGTGCCAGCCCTTGGAGCAGGTACAATGAGCAGTTCTTC,CASPWSRYNEQFF
TRBV4-1,.,TRBJ2-1,TRBD1,TGCGCCAGCGGCCCTGCCGGGACAGGGGTCGATGAGCAGTTCTTC,CASGPAGTGVDEQFF
TRBV13,many,TRBJ1-2,TRBD1,TGTGCCAGCAGCCCTGAAGGGCCAGGGGGAGATGGCTACACCTTC,CASSPEGPGGDGYTF
TRBV7-3,.,TRBJ2-1,.,TGTGCCAGCAGCTTAGGTACCCCCCTGGATGAGCAGTTCTTC,CASSLGTPLDEQFF
TRBV2,many,TRBJ1-5,.,TGTGCCAGCAAGCCATGGGGGGACAATCAGCCCCAGCATTTT,CASKPWGDNQPQHF
TRBV28,many,TRBJ1-1,.,TGTGCCAGCAGCTCACGGGGACATGAACAAGGTGAAGCTTTCTTT,CASSSRGHEQGEAFF
TRBV4-1,few,TRBJ2-7,TRBD1,TGCGCCAGCAGCCAGGGACAGGGTGTTCACGAGCAGTACTTC,CASSQGQGVHEQYF
TRBV12-3/TRBV12-4,.,TRBJ1-2,TRBD1,TGTGCCAGCAGTAAGGGACAGGGGGTTTCAAGCTACACCTTC,CASSKGQGVSSYTF
TRBV5-5,many,TRBJ1-1,.,TGTGCCAGCAGCTTGGAAGGAGTCCGGAACACTGAAGCTTTCTTT,CASSLEGVRNTEAFF
TRBV12-3/TRBV12-4,many,TRBJ2-2,.,TGTGCCAGCAGTCCACTCACGAACACCGGGGAGCTGTTTTTT,CASSPLTNTGELFF
TRBV27,.,TRBJ1-2,.,TGTGCCAGCAGTTTCGACAGCTGGGGCTATGGCTACACCTTC,CASSFDSWGYGYTF
TRBV6-1,many,TRBJ1-5,TRBD1,TGTGCCAGCAGTCGTGACAGGGAGAATCAGCCCCAGCATTTT,CASSRDRENQPQHF
TRBV20-1,many,TRBJ2-2,.,TGCAGTGCTAAAGTAGGCGGACCGGGGACCGGGGAGCTGTTTTTT,CSAKVGGPGTGELFF
TRBV15,.,TRBJ2-3,.,TGTGCCACCAGCAGAGCGGGTAGCAGCACAGATACGCAGTATTTT,CATSRAGSSTDTQYF
TRBV20-1,once,TRBJ1-2,TRBD1,TGCAGTGCTATTGGGACAGGTGGCAATATGGGTGGCTACACCTTC,CSAIGTGGNMGGYTF
TRBV12-3/TRBV12-4,few,TRBJ1-1,.,TGTGCCAGCAGTTTTGGACTGAACACTGAAGCTTTCTTT,CASSFGLNTEAFF
TRBV28,many,TRBJ2-1,.,TGTGCCAGCAACCCCCTGGGTAGCTCCTACAATGAGCAGTTCTTC,CASNPLGSSYNEQFF